This T cell receptor (beta chain) comes out of a study of blood T cells in healthy people across ages. Unmatched junction bases numbered 6, after V lost 6 bases and J lost 4 bases. This CDR3 comprises 14 residues. Germline V gives CDR1 LNHDA, CDR2 SQIVND (reference sequence). This clonotype was counted a few times. Its antigen is as yet unknown. Through a sample-barcoded 5' primer and a J-beta primer mix, a second PCR was run for roughly 6 to 11 cycles. In TCRdb, the 5' RACE reads were re-called with MiXCR into one record per CDR3 protein. This sample has 1,100,000 or so distinct CDR3 sequences, with more than 35% found just once. Findings and limits, study-wide: Roughly linear declines in TCR beta diversity per million T cells occurred with age. Estimated diversity that came from one million T cells was considered an underestimate.

The sequencing input was blood. This TCR was recovered from a woman between 55 and 75 years old in good health. V usage is TRBV19 and J usage is TRBJ2-4, with 7 bases identical to TRBD1. The CDR3 spells CASRNRGEKNIQYF. CDR3 DNA: TGTGCCAGTAGGAACAGGGGTGAGAAAAACATTCAGTACTTC.